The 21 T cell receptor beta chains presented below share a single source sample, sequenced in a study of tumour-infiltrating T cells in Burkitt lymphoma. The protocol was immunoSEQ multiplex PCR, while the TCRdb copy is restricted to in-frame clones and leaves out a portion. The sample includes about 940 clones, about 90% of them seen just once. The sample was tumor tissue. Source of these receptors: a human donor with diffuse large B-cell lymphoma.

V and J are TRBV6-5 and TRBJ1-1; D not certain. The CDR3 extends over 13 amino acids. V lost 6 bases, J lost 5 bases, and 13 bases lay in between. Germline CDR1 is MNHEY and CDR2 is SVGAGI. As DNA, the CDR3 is TGTGCCAGCAGCCGTCTTCTGGGGACTGAAGCTTTCTTT. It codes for CASSRLLGTEAFF.

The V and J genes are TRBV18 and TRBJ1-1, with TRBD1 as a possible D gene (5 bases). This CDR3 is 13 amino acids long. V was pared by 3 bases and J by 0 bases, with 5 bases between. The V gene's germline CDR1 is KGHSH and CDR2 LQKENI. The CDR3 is CASSPGVNTEAFF. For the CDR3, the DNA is TGTGCCAGCTCACCGGGGGTGAACACTGAAGCTTTCTTT.

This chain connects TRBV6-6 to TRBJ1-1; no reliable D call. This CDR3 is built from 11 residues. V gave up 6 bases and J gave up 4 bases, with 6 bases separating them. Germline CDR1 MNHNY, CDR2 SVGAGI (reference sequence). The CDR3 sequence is CASRSVTEAFF. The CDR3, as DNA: TGTGCCAGCAGATCGGTCACTGAAGCTTTCTTT.

The CDR3: CASSFSGIEAFF. CDR3 nucleotides: TGTGCCAGCAGCTTCTCAGGGATTGAAGCTTTCTTT. The genes are TRBV5-6 and TRBJ1-1, with D possibly matching TRBD1 (5 bases). The CDR3 has 12 amino acids. Germline V lookup: CDR1 SGHDT, CDR2 YYEEEE. V lost 2 bases and J 7 bases, leaving 9 bases between the germline ends.

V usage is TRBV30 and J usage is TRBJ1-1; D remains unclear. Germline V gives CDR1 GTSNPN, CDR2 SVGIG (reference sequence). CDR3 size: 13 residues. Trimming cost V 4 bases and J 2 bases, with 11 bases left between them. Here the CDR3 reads CAWMVSLNTEAFF. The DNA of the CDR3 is TGTGCCTGGATGGTCTCTTTAAACACTGAAGCTTTCTTT.

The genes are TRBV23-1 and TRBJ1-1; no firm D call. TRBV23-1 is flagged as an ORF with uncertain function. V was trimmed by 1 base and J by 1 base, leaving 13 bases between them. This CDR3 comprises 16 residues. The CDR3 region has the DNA TGCGCCAGCAGTCAATGTTTCTTTGTCAAGAACACTGAAGCTTTCTTT. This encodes CASSQCFFVKNTEAFF.

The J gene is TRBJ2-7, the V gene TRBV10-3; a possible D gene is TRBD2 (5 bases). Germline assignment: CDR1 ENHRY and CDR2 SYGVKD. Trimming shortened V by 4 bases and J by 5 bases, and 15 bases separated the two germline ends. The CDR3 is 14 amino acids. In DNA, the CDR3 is TGTGCCATCAGTGGCCCGGGGAATACGGACGAGCAGTACTTC. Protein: CAISGPGNTDEQYF.

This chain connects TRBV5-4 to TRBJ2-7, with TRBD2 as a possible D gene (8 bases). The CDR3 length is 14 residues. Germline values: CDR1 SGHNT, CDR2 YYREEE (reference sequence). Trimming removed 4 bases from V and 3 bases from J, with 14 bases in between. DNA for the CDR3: TGTGCCAGCAGCCGGGGGGGACAGAGCTACGAGCAGTACTTC. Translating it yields CASSRGGQSYEQYF.

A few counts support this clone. This chain's CDR3 is CAASSGTREAFF. DNA of the CDR3: TGTGCCGCCTCTTCCGGGACACGAGAAGCTTTCTTT. The rearrangement uses TRBV30 and TRBJ1-1; a weak D match, TRBD1 (6 bases). With 8 bases removed from V and 8 bases from J, the gap between germline ends came to 18 bases. The CDR3 is 12 amino acids. Germline loops: CDR1 GTSNPN, CDR2 SVGIG (reference sequence).

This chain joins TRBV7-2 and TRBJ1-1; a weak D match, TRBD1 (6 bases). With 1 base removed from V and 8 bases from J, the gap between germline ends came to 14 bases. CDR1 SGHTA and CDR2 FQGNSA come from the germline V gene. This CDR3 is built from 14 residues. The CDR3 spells CASSLDGGQREAFF. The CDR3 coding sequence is TGTGCCAGCAGCTTAGACGGAGGACAGCGGGAAGCTTTCTTT.

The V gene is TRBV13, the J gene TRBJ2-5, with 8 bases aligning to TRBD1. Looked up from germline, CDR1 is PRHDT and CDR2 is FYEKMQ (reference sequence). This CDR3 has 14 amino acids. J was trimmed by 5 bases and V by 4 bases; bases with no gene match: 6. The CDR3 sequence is CASSSPRQGETQYF. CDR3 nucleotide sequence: TGTGCCAGCAGCTCACCGCGACAGGGGGAGACCCAGTACTTC. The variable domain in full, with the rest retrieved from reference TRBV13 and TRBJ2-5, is AAGVIQSPRHLIKEKRETATLKCYPIPRHDTVYWYQQGPGQDPQFLISFYEKMQSDKGSIPDRFSAQQFSDYHSELNMSSLELGDSALYFCASSSPRQGETQYFGPGTRLLVL.

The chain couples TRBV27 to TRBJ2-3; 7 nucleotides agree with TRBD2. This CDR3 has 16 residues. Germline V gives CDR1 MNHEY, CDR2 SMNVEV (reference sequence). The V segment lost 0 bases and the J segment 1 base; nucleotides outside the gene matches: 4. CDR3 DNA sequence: TGTGCCAGCAGTTTATCCTCTAGCGGACGCACAGATACGCAGTATTTT. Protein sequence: CASSLSSSGRTDTQYF.

The CDR3 coding sequence is TGTGCCAGCTCACCCAAGGAGCGTAACACTGAAGCTTTCTTT. It yields the protein CASSPKERNTEAFF. The chain uses TRBV18 and TRBJ1-1, with no clear D. Trimming left V 3 bases short and J 2 bases short, with 10 bases between. Germline V gene lookup returns CDR1 KGHSH and CDR2 LQKENI. The CDR3 has 14 residues.

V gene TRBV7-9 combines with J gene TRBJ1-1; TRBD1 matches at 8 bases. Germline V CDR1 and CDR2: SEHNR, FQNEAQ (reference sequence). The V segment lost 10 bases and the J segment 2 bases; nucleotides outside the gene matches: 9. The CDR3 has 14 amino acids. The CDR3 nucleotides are TGTGCCACCCGACAGGGGACGGATAACACTGAAGCTTTCTTT. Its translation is CATRQGTDNTEAFF.

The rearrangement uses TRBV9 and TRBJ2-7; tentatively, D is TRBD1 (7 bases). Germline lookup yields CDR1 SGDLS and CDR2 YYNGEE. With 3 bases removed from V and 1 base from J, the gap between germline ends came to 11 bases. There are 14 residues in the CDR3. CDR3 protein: CASSARGESYEQYF. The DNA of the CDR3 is TGTGCCAGCAGCGCCAGGGGGGAATCCTACGAGCAGTACTTC.

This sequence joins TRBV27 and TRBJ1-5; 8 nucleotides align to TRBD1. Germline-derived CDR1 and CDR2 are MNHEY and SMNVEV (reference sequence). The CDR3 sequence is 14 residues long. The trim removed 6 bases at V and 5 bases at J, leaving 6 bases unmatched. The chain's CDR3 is CASSLKQGDQPQHF. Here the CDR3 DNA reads TGTGCCAGCAGCCTAAAACAGGGGGATCAGCCCCAGCATTTT.

This CDR3 is CASSLGTGGSSPLHF. CDR3 nucleotide sequence: TGTGCCAGCAGCTTAGGGACAGGGGGAAGTTCACCCCTCCACTTT. The gene calls are TRBV7-8 and TRBJ1-6; 10 bases are a match to TRBD1. The V and J ends lost 1 base and 9 bases, in that order; junction bases with no gene match: 3. The length of the CDR3 is 15 residues. CDR1 is SGHVS, CDR2 FQNEAQ, per germline.

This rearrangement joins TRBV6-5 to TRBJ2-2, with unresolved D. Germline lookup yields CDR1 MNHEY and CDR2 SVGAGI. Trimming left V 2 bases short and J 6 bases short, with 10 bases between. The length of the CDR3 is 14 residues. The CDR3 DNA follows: TGTGCCAGCAGTTACCCCCCAGTAGCCGGGGAGCTGTTTTTT. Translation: CASSYPPVAGELFF.

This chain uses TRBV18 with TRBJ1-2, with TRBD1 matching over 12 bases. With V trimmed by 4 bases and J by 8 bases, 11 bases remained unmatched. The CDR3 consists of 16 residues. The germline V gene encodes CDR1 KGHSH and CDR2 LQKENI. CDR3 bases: TGTGCCAGCTCACGGGGACAGGGGGCGAGGATTCGAGGCTACACCTTC. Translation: CASSRGQGARIRGYTF.

The DNA for the CDR3 is TGTGCCAGCAGCTTCCCAGGGGGTTCCGGCGAGCAGTACTTC. It translates to CASSFPGGSGEQYF. The chain links TRBV7-6 to TRBJ2-7, with 7 nucleotides matching TRBD1. The germline gives CDR1 SGHVS, CDR2 FNYEAQ. V shed 3 bases, J shed 6 bases, and the junction held 8 bases outside the gene matches. The CDR3 is made up of 14 amino acids.

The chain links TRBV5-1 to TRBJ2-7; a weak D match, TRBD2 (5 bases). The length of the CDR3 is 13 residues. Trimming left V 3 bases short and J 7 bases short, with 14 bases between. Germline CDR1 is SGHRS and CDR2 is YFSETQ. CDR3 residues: CASSSLGGGEQYF. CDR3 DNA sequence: TGCGCCAGCAGCTCGCTGGGCGGCGGGGAGCAGTACTTC.